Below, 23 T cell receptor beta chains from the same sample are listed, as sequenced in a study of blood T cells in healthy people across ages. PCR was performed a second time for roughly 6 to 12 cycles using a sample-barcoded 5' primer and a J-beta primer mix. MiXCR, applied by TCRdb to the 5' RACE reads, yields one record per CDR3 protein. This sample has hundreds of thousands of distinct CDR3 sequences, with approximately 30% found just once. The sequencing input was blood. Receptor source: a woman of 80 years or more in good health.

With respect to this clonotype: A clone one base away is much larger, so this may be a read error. The CDR3 nucleotides read TGTGCCAGCAGGTTGAGGGAGGGAGATGGCTACACCTTC. Protein sequence: CASRLREGDGYTF. The V call is TRBV6-6, the J call TRBJ1-2; D call uncertain. Germline-derived CDR1 and CDR2 are MNHNY and SVGAGI (reference sequence). The CDR3 sequence is 13 residues long. Trimming stripped 6 bases from V and 6 bases from J, with 14 bases between.

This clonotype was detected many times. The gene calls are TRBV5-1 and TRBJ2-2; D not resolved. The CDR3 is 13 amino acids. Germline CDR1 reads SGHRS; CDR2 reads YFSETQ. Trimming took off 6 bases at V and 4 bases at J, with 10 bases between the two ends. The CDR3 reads CASTDSGTGELFF. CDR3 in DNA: TGCGCCAGCACAGATTCCGGCACCGGGGAGCTGTTTTTT.

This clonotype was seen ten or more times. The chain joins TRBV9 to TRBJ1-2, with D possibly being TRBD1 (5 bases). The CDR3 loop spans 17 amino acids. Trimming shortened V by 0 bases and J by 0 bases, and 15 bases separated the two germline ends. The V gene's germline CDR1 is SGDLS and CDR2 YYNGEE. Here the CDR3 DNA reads TGTGCCAGCAGCGTAGGGGGACGGTCGACCTCTAACTATGGCTACACCTTC. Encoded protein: CASSVGGRSTSNYGYTF.

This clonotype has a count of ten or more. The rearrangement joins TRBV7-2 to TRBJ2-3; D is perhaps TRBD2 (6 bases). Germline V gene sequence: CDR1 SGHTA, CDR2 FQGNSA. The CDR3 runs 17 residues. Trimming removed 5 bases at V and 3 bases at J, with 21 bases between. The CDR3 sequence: CASSLRPRGSNTDTQYF. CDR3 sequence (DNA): TGTGCCAGCAGCCTTCGTCCGCGGGGTAGTAATACAGATACGCAGTATTTT.

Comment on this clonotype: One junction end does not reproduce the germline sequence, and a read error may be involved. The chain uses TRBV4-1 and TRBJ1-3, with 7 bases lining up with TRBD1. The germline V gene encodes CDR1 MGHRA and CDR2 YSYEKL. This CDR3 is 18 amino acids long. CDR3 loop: CVSSQAPPTGTGGNTIYF. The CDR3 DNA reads TGCGTCAGCAGCCAAGCCCCTCCGACAGGGACGGGAGGAAACACCATATATTTT.

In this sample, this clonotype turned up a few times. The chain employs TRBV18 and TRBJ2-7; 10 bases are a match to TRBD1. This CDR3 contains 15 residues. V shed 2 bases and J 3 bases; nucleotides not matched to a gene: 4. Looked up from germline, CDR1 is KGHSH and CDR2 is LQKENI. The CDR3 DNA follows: TGTGCCAGCTCACCAATAGGGGACAGGGGCTACGAGCAGTACTTC. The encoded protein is CASSPIGDRGYEQYF. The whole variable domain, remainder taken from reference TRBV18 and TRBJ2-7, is NAGVMQNPRHLVRRRGQEARLRCSPMKGHSHVYWYRQLPEEGLKFMVYLQKENIIDESGMPKERFSAEFPKEGPSILRIQQVVRGDSAAYFCASSPIGDRGYEQYFGPGTRLTVT.

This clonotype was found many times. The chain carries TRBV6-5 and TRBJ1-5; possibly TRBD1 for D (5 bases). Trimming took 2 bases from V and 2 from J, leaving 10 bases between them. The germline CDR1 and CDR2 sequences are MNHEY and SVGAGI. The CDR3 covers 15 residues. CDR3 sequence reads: CASSYARDGNQPQHF. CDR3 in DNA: TGTGCCAGCAGTTACGCGCGGGACGGCAATCAGCCCCAGCATTTT.

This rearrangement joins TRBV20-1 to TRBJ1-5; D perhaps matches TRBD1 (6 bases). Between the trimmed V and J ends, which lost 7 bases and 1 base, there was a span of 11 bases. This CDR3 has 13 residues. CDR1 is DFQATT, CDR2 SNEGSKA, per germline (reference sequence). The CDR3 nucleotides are TGCAGTGTTAACACAGGGAGCAATCAGCCCCAGCATTTT. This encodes CSVNTGSNQPQHF.

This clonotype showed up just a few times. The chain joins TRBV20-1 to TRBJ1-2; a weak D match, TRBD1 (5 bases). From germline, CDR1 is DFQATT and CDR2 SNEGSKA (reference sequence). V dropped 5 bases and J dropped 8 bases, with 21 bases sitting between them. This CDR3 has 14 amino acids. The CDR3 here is CSAWPMRGSEGYTF. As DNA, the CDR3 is TGCAGTGCTTGGCCGATGAGGGGATCGGAGGGCTACACCTTC.

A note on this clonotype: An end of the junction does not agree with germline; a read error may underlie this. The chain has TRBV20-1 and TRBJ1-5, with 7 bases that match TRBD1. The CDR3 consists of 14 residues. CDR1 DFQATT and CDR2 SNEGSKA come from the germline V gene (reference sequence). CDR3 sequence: CSAAYNRGNQPQHF. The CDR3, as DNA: TGCAGTGCTGCATATAACAGGGGCAACCAGCCCCAGCATTTT.

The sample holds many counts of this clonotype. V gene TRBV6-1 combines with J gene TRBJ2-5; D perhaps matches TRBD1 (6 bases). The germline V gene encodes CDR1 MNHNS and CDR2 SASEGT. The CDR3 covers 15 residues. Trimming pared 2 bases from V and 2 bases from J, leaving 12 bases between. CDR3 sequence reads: CASSESWGPQETQYF. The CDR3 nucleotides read TGTGCCAGCAGTGAAAGTTGGGGGCCACAAGAGACCCAGTACTTC.

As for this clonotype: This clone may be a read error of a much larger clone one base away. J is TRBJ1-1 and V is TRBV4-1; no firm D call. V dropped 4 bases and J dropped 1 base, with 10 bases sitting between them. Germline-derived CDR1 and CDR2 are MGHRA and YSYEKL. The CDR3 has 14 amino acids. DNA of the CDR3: TGCGCCAGCAGCCCGCGGTTTCGGAACACTGAAGCTTTCTTT. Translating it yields CASSPRFRNTEAFF.

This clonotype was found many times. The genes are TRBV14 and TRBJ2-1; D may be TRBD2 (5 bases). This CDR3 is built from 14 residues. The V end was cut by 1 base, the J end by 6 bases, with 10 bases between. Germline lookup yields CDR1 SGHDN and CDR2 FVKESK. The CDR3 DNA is TGTGCCAGCAGCCAAGTACGGGCGGGCAATGAGCAGTTCTTC. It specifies CASSQVRAGNEQFF.

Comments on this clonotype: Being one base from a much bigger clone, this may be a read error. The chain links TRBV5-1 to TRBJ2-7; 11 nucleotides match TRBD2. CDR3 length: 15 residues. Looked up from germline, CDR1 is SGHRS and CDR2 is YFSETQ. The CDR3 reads CASGLGLAATYEQYF. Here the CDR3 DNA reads TGCGCCAGCGGCTTGGGACTAGCGGCAACCTACGAGCAGTACTTC.

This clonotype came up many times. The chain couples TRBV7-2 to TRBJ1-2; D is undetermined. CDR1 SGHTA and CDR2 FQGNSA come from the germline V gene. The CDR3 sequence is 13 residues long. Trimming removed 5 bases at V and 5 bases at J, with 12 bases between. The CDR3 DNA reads TGTGCCAGCAGCCGAAGCGGGATTTATGGCTACACCTTC. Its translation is CASSRSGIYGYTF.

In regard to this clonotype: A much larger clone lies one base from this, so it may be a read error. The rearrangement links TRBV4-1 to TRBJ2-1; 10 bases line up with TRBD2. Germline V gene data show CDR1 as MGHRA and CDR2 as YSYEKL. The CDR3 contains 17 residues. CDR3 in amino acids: CAGSQIKGTSAYNEQFF. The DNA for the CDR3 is TGCGCCGGCAGCCAAATAAAGGGGACTAGCGCCTACAATGAGCAGTTCTTC.

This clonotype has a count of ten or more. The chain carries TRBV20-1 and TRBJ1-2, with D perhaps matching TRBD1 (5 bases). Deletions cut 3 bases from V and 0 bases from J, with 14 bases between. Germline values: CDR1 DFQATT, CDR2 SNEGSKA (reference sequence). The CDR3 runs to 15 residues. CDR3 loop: CSARSVQGANYGYTF. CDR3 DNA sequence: TGCAGTGCTAGGTCCGTTCAGGGAGCTAACTATGGCTACACCTTC.

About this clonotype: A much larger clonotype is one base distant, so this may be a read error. The CDR3 DNA is TGTGCCAGCAGCATAAGCCCAGCGGGGAACTACGAGCAGTACTTC. It specifies CASSISPAGNYEQYF. The chain recombines TRBV9 with TRBJ2-7; 7 bases agree with TRBD2. Looked up from germline, CDR1 is SGDLS and CDR2 is YYNGEE. V lost 4 bases and J lost 3; bases outside the gene matches: 10. The CDR3 consists of 15 residues.

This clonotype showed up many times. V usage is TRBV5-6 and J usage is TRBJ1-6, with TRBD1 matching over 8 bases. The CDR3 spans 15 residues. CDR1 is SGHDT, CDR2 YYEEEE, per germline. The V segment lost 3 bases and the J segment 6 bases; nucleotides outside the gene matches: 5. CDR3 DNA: TGTGCCAGCAGCTACAGGGGGGTTGGTAATTCACCCCTCCACTTT. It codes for CASSYRGVGNSPLHF.

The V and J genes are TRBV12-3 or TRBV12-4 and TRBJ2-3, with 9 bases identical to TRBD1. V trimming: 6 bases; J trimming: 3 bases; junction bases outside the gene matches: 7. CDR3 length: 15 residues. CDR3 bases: TGTGCCAGCAGGGGACAGGGTTTAGTGACAGATACGCAGTATTTT. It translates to CASRGQGLVTDTQYF.

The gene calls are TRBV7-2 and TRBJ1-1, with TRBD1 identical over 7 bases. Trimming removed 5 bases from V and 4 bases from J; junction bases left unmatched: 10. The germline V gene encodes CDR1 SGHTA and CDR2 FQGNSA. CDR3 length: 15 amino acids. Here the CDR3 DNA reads TGTGCCAGCAGCCCTAACAGGGGTGGAATCACTGAAGCTTTCTTT. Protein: CASSPNRGGITEAFF. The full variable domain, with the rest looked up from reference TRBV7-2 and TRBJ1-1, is GAGVSQSPSNKVTEKGKDVELRCDPISGHTALYWYRQSLGQGLEFLIYFQGNSAPDKSGLPSDRFSAERTGGSVSTLTIQRTQQEDSAVYLCASSPNRGGITEAFFGQGTRLTVV.

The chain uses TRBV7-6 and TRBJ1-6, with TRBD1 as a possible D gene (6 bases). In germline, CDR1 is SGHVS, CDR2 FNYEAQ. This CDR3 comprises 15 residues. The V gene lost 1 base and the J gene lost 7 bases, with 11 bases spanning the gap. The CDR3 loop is CASSLGDIRNSPLHF. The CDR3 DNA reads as TGTGCCAGCAGCTTAGGGGACATTAGGAATTCACCCCTCCACTTT.

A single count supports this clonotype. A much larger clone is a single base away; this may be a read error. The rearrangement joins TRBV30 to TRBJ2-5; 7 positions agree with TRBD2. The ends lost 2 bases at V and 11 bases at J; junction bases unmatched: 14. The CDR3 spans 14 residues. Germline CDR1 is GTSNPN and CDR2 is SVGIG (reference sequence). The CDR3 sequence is CAWSFGGEYNEQYF. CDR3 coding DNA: TGTGCCTGGAGTTTTGGGGGGGAGTACAATGAGCAGTACTTC.